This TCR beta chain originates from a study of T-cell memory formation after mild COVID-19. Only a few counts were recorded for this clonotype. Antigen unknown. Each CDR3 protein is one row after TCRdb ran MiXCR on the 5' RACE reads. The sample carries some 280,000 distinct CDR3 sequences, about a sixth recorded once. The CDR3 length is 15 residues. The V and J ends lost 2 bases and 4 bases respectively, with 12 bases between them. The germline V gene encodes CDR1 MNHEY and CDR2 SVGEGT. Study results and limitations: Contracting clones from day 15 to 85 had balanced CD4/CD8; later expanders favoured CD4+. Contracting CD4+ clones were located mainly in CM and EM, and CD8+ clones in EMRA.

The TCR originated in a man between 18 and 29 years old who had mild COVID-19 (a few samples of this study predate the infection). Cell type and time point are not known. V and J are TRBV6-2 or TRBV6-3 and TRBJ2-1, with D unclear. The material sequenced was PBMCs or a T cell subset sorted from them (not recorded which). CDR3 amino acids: CASSYGDFGYNEQFF. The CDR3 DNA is TGTGCCAGCAGTTACGGGGATTTTGGTTACAATGAGCAGTTCTTC.